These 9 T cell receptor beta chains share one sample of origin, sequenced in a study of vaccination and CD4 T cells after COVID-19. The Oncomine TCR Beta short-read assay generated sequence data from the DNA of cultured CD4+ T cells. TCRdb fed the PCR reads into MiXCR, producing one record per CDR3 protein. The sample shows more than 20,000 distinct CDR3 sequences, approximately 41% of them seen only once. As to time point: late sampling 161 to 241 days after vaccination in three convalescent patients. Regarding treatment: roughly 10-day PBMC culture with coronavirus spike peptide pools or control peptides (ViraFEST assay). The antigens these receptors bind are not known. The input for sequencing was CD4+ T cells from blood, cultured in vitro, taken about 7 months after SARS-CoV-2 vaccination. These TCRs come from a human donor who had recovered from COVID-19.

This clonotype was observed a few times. CDR3 DNA sequence: TGTGCCAGCAGTACCCAACTAGACTACAATGAGCAGTTCTTC. Its translation: CASSTQLDYNEQFF. The V gene is TRBV27, the J gene TRBJ2-1; a possible D gene is TRBD2 (5 bases). This CDR3 is 14 amino acids long. The V end was cut by 5 bases, the J end by 3 bases, with 11 bases between. Germline CDR1 and CDR2: MNHEY and SMNVEV (reference sequence).

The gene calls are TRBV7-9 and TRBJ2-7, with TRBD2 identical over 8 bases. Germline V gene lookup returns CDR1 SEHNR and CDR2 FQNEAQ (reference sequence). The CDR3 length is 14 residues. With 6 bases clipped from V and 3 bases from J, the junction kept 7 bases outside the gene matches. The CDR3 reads CASSKAGLVYEQYF. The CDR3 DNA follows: TGTGCCAGCAGTAAGGCGGGACTAGTCTACGAGCAGTACTTC. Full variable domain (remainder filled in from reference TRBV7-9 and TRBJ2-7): DTGVSQNPRHKITKRGQNVTFRCDPISEHNRLYWYRQTLGQGPEFLTYFQNEAQLEKSRLLSDRFSAERPKGSFSTLEIQRTEQGDSAMYLCASSKAGLVYEQYFGPGTRLTVT.

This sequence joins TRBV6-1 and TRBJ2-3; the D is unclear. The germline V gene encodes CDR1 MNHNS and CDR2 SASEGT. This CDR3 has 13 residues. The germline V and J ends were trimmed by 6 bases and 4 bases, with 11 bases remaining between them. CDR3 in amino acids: CASSQTVPDTQYF. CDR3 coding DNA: TGTGCCAGCAGCCAGACGGTTCCAGATACGCAGTATTTT.

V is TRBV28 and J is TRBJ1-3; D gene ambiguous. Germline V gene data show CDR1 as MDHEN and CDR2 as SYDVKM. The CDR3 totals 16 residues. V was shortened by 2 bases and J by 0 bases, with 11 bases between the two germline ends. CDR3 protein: CASSLRLGSSGNTIYF. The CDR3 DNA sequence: TGTGCCAGCAGTTTACGGTTGGGCAGCTCTGGAAACACCATATATTTT.

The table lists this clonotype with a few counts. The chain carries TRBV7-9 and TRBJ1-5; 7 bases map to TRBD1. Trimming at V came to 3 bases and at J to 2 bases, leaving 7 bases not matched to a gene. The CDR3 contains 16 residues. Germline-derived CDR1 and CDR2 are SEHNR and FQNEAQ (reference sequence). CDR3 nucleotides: TGTGCCAGCAGCTTTTGGACAGGTCGAGGCAATCAGCCCCAGCATTTT. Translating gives CASSFWTGRGNQPQHF.

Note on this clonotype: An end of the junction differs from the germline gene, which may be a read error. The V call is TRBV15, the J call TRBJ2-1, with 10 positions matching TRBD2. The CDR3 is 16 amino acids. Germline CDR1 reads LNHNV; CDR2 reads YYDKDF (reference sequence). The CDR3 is CATSRGTSGVYNVQFF. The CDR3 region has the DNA TGTGCCACCAGCAGAGGGACTAGCGGAGTTTACAATGTGCAGTTCTTC.

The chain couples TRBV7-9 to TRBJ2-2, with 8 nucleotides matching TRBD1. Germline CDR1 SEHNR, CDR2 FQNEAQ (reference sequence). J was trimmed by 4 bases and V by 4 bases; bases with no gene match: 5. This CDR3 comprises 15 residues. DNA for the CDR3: TGTGCCAGCAGCTCCCAGGGGGCGGGCACCGGGGAGCTGTTTTTT. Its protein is CASSSQGAGTGELFF.

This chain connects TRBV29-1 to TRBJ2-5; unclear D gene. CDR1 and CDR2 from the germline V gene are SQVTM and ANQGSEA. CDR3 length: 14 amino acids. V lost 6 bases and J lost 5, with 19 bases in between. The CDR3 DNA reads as TGCAGCGTGGGCCCGACCAGCTTCAGGGAGACCCAGTACTTC. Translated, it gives CSVGPTSFRETQYF.

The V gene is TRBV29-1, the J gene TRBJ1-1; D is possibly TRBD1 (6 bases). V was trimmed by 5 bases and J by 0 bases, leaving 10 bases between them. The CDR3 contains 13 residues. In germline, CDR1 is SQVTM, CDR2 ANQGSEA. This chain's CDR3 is CSVTTGLNTEAFF. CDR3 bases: TGCAGCGTTACAACAGGGTTGAACACTGAAGCTTTCTTT.